One T cell receptor (beta chain) is described in this entry. Its antigen is not known. The junction does not match germline at one end; this may be a read error. Sequencing involved patients with CD8+CD57+ cell expansion previously shown by flow cytometry. In germline, CDR1 is DFQATT, CDR2 SNEGSKA (reference sequence). The CDR3 is 14 residues long. The data derive from a study of CD8+CD57+ T cells in acquired aplastic anemia. Findings and caveats of the study: Statistical testing detected no significant gap in CD8+ Simpson's diversity between patients and controls.

Genomic DNA was employed as the template in profiling TCR beta VDJ and CDR3. TCRdb independently ran MiXCR on the reads; one entry per CDR3 protein. Of approximately 98,000 distinct CDR3 sequences detected, around 62% appear once; the ten largest clones hold 60% to 80%. Sequenced input: sorted CD4+, CD8+, or CD8+CD57+ T cells (not recorded which) from PBMCs. This chain uses TRBV20-1 with TRBJ2-7; TRBD2 aligns across 8 bases. This clonotype was obtained from a human donor with aplastic anemia. CDR3 bases: TGCAGTGCAAAGACCGGGACTAGGTACTACGAGCAGTGCTTC. Translating it yields CSAKTGTRYYEQCF.